The source of this TCR beta chain is a study of blood T cells in healthy people across ages. Findings and caveats of the study: Across samples, TCR beta diversity tracked strongly with naive T cell percentage. Unsorted PBMCs ruled out conclusive naive versus antigen-experienced comparison.

Germline lookup yields CDR1 SGHKS and CDR2 YYEKEE (reference sequence). The V gene lost 2 bases and the J gene lost 3 bases, with 9 bases spanning the gap. The CDR3 loop spans 13 amino acids. Of note for this clonotype: What it binds is unknown.

For the second PCR, which ran for roughly 6 to 12 cycles, a sample-barcoded 5' primer and a J-beta primer mix were used. Each cDNA molecule carried a tag from a template-switch adaptor that contained 12 random nucleotides. Any given sample supplied a minimum of 2.5 million CDR3-containing paired-end reads. TCRdb recomputed calls from the 5' RACE reads with MiXCR, one row per CDR3 protein. The table records around 600,000 distinct CDR3 sequences, 40% to 50% of them present only once. The J gene is TRBJ2-7, the V gene TRBV5-5; tentative D call: TRBD2 (5 bases). The receptor's source is a man older than 75 in good health. Sequencing used blood. The CDR3 reads CASSFNRDYEQYF. The CDR3 DNA follows: TGTGCCAGCAGCTTTAACCGGGACTACGAGCAGTACTTC.